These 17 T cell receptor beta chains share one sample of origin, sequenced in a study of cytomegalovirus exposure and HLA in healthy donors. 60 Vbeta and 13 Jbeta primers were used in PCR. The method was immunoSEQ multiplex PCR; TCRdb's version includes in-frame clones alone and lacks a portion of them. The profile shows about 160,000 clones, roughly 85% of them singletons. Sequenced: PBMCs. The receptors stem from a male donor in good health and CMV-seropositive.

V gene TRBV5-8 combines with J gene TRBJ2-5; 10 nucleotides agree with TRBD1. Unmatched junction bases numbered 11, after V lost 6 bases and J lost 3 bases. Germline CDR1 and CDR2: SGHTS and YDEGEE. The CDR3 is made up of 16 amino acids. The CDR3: CASNPDRGPEKETQYF. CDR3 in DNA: TGTGCCAGCAACCCAGACAGGGGGCCCGAGAAAGAGACCCAGTACTTC.

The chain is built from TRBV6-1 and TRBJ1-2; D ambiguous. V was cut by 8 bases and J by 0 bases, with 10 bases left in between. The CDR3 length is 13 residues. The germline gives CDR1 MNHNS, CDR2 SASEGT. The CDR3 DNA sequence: TGTGCCAGCCAGCGTACGGCTAACTATGGCTACACCTTC. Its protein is CASQRTANYGYTF.

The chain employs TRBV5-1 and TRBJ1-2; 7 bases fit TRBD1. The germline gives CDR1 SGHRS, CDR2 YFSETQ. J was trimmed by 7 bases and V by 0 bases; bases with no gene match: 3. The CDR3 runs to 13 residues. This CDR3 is CASSLGQGVGYTF. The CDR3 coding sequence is TGCGCCAGCAGCTTGGGACAGGGAGTTGGCTACACCTTC.

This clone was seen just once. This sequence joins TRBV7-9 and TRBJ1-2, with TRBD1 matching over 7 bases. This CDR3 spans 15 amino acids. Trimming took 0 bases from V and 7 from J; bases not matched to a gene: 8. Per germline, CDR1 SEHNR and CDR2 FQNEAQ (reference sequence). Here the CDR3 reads CASSLAGQAIGGYTF. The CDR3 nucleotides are TGTGCCAGCAGCTTAGCTGGACAGGCCATAGGTGGCTACACCTTC.

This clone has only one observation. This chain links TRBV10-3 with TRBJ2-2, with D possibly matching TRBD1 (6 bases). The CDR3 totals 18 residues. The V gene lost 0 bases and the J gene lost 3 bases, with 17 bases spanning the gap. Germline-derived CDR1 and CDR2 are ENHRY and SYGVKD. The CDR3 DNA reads TGTGCCATCAGTGAGTCGTTTCCCCAGGCAGGGGACACCGGGGAGCTGTTTTTT. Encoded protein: CAISESFPQAGDTGELFF.

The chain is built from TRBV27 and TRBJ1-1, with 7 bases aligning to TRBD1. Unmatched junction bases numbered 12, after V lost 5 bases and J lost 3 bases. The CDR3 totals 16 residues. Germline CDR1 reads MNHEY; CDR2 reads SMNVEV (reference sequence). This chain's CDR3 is CASSRGWGQTYTEAFF. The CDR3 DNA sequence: TGTGCCAGCAGTCGAGGGTGGGGACAGACCTACACTGAAGCTTTCTTT.

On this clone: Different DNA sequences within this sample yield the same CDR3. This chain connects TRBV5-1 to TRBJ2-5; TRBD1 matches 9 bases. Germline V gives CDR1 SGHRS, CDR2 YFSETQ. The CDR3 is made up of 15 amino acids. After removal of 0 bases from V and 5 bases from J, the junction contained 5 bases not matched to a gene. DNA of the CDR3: TGCGCCAGCAGCTTGGGAACCGGGACAGGGGAGACCCAGTACTTC. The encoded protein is CASSLGTGTGETQYF.

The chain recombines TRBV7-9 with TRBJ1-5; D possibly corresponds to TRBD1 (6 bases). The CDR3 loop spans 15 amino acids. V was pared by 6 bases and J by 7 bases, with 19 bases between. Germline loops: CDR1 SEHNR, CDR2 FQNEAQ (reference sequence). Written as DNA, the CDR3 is TGTGCCAGCAGTCCCGACGGGCAGGGGTGGCAGCCCCAGCATTTT. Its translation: CASSPDGQGWQPQHF.

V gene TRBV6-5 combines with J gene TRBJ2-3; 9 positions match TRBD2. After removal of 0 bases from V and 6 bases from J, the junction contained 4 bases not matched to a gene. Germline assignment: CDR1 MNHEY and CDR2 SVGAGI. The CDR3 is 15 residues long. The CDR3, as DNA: TGTGCCAGCAGTTACTCGAGCGGGGGGACTGATACGCAGTATTTT. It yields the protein CASSYSSGGTDTQYF.

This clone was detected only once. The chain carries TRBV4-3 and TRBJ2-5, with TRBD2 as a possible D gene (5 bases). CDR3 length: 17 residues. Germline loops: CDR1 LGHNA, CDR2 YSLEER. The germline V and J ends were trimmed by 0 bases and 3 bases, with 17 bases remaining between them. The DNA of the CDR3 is TGCGCCAGCAGCCAAGATTTTTCCCATCGGGGAGAAGAGACCCAGTACTTC. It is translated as CASSQDFSHRGEETQYF.

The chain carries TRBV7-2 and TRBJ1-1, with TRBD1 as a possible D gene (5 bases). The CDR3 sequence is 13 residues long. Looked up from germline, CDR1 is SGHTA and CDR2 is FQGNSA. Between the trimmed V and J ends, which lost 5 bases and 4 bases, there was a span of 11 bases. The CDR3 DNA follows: TGTGCCAGCAGCACACAGGAAGGCACTGAAGCTTTCTTT. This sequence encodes CASSTQEGTEAFF.

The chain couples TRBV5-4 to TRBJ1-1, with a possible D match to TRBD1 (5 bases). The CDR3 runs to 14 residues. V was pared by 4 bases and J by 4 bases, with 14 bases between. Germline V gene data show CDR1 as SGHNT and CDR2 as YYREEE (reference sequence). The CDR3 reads CASSLGGVGTEAFF. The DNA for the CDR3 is TGTGCCAGCAGCCTCGGAGGGGTCGGCACTGAAGCTTTCTTT. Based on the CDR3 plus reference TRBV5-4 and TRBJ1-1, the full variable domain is ETGVTQSPTHLIKTRGQQVTLRCSSQSGHNTVSWYQQALGQGPQFIFQYYREEENGRGNFPPRFSGLQFPNYSSELNVNALELDDSALYLCASSLGGVGTEAFFGQGTRLTVV.

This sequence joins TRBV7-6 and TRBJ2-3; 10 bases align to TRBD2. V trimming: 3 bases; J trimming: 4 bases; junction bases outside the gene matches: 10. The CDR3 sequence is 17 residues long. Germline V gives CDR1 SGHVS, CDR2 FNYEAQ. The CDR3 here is CASSFSRSSGSADTQYF. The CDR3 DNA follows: TGTGCCAGCAGCTTTTCCCGGTCTAGCGGGAGTGCAGATACGCAGTATTTT.

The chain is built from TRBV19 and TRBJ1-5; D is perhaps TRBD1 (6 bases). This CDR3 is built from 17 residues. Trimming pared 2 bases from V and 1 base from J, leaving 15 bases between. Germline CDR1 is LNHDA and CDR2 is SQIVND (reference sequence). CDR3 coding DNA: TGTGCCAGTAGTATACAACACACAGGGTTCAGCAATCAGCCCCAGCATTTT. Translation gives CASSIQHTGFSNQPQHF.

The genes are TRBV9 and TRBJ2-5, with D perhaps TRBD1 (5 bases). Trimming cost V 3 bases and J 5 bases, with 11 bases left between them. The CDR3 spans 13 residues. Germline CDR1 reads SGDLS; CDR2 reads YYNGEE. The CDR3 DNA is TGTGCCAGCAGCGGGGGCAGGGTTGAGACCCAGTACTTC. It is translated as CASSGGRVETQYF.

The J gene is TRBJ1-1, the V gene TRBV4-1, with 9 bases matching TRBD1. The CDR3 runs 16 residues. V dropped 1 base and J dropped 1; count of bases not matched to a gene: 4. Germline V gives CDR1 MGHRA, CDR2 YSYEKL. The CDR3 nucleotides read TGCGCCAGCAGCCAAGGAGGGGGACAGGGGAACACTGAAGCTTTCTTT. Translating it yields CASSQGGGQGNTEAFF.

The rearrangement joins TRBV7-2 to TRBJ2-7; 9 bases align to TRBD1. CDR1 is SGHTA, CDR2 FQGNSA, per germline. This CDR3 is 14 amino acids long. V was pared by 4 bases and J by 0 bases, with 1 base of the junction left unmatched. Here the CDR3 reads CASSSTGGSYEQYF. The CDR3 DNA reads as TGTGCCAGCAGCTCGACAGGGGGCTCCTACGAGCAGTACTTC.